This paragraph covers one T cell receptor beta chain sequence. This entry belongs to a study of blood T cell repertoires in COVID-19. Across the whole study: Whether acute or convalescent, the COVID-19 samples came from the United States, Italy and Spain. T cells, B-cell-depleted T cells, or PBMCs supplied cDNA or gDNA.

Original analysis: Quantification of nucleated cells was approximated via reference gene primer amplification. Clones were read by immunoSEQ multiplex PCR, and TCRdb kept only the in-frame ones, dropping some. V and J calls and clone size are those listed in that table; D and trimming were worked out from the DNA. The table shows about 94,000 clones, with 80% to 85% occurring only once. V lost 4 bases, J lost 7 bases, and 4 bases stayed unmatched. Germline V lookup: CDR1 GTSNPN, CDR2 SVGIG (reference sequence). The CDR3 spans 14 residues. The receptor was isolated from a man between 60 and 75 years old with acute or convalescent COVID-19. The rearrangement joins TRBV30 to TRBJ2-2, with 12 bases matching TRBD2. The sample was peripheral blood. The CDR3 DNA follows: TGTGCCTGGAACCTAGCGGGGGGGCGCGGGGAGCTGTTTTTT. Translation gives CAWNLAGGRGELFF.